This paragraph reports one T cell receptor (beta chain). This sample was included in a study of blood T cell repertoires in COVID-19. On the study more broadly: Italy, Spain and the United States were the sources of the convalescent and acute COVID-19 samples.

The germline V and J ends were trimmed by 5 bases and 5 bases, with 26 bases remaining between them. The CDR3 extends over 18 amino acids. Germline V gene data show CDR1 as SEHNR and CDR2 as FQNEAQ (reference sequence). Sequencing was performed with immunoSEQ multiplex PCR; in TCRdb, only in-frame clones are kept and a portion is missing. In the table there are about 50,000 clones, around 80% of which are singletons. Sequenced sample: peripheral blood. The TCR was taken from a man aged 40-49 years with acute or convalescent COVID-19. The V gene is TRBV7-9, the J gene TRBJ2-3; tentative D call: TRBD2 (7 bases). The CDR3 region is CASSPLGGGRSSEDTQYF. The CDR3 nucleotides read TGTGCCAGCAGCCCCCTGGGGGGCGGGAGAAGTTCGGAAGATACGCAGTATTTT.